Listed below are T cell receptor beta chains from one sample, sequenced in a study of blood T cell repertoires in COVID-19. Repertoires were generated with immunoSEQ multiplex PCR, while TCRdb's copy carries only in-frame clones and drops some. Here the sample spans 200,000 to 250,000 clones, less than 85% being singletons. Sequencing used peripheral blood. These receptors were obtained from a woman at least 80 years old with acute or convalescent COVID-19. Both conserved end residues are part of each CDR3. A D gene is named only where the DNA matches it firmly. Not all rows give a size; the values are once, few, many and, for expanded clones, a class.

TGCGCCAGCAGCTTGGATTTCAGGGGAACCGGGGAGCTGTTTTTT	CASSLDFRGTGELFF	NA	NA	TRBV5-1	TRBJ2-2	15
TGTGCCAGCTCACCCGGGACTAGATCCTACGAGCAGTACTTC	CASSPGTRSYEQYF	TRBD2	NA	TRBV18	TRBJ2-7	14
TGCAGCGTTGGACAGGGGTTGACTAATGAAAAACTGTTTTTT	CSVGQGLTNEKLFF	TRBD1	NA	TRBV29-1	TRBJ1-4	14
TGTGCCAGCAGCCCCTCGGGACAGGGTAACACTGAAGCTTTCTTT	CASSPSGQGNTEAFF	TRBD1	NA	TRBV7-9	TRBJ1-1	15
TGTGCCAGCATGAGGGGGGGGGCTGGTGAGCAGTTCTTC	CASMRGGAGEQFF	NA	NA	TRBV25-1	TRBJ2-1	13
TGTGCCAGCAGCCAAGTCATGGGGGGTTATAGCAATCAGCCCCAGCATTTT	CASSQVMGGYSNQPQHF	NA	NA	TRBV4-2	TRBJ1-5	17
TGCACCAGCAGCCATCCGGGACAGGAACCCTCTGATTATACCTCTGGAAACACCATATATTTT	CTSSHPGQEPSDYTSGNTIYF	NA	once	TRBV1	TRBJ1-3	21
TGCGCCAGCAGCCTCCTCCTGCGGCCCGGACTAGCGGATACCTACGAGCAGTACTTC	CASSLLLRPGLADTYEQYF	TRBD2	NA	TRBV4-1	TRBJ2-7	19
TGCGCCAGCAGCGTAACCGGGACAGTCACCTACGAGCAGTACTTC	CASSVTGTVTYEQYF	TRBD1	NA	TRBV5-1	TRBJ2-7	15
TGTGCCAGCAGCCAAGAGCTAGGCGGCTACACCTTC	CASSQELGGYTF	NA	NA	TRBV14	TRBJ1-2	12
TGTGCCAGCGCAGCTGGAAACACCATATATTTT	CASAAGNTIYF	NA	NA	TRBV6-6	TRBJ1-3	11
TGTGCCAGCAGCTTAGGGGGAAGCGCTAATGAAAAACTGTTTTTT	CASSLGGSANEKLFF	NA	NA	TRBV5-4	TRBJ1-4	15
TGTGCCAGCTCACTTAGCCGGGACAGGGTTCTTGAAGCTTTCTTT	CASSLSRDRVLEAFF	TRBD1	NA	TRBV18	TRBJ1-1	15
TGTGCCAGCAGTTTATTAGGGGTAAAGAATCAGCCCCAGCATTTT	CASSLLGVKNQPQHF	NA	NA	TRBV27	TRBJ1-5	15
TGTGCCAGCAGCCCCTACACGGGGAACACTGAAGCTTTCTTT	CASSPYTGNTEAFF	NA	NA	TRBV3-1/TRBV3-2	TRBJ1-1	14
TGTGCCAGCAGCTCGACAGGGATCACTGAAGCTTTCTTT	CASSSTGITEAFF	TRBD1	NA	TRBV5-6	TRBJ1-1	13
TGTGCCACCAGTGATGCCGGGACTAGCGCTTGGGAGCAGTTCTTC	CATSDAGTSAWEQFF	TRBD2	NA	TRBV24-1	TRBJ2-1	15
TGCGCCAGCAGCCAAGGAGGACAGGTCTTCTCTGGAAACACCATATATTTT	CASSQGGQVFSGNTIYF	TRBD1	NA	TRBV4-1	TRBJ1-3	17
TGTGCCAGCAGCTTTCCTATGACCAACGGGGAGGAAAAACTGTTTTTT	CASSFPMTNGEEKLFF	NA	NA	TRBV11-3	TRBJ1-4	16
TGTGCCAGCAGCACCGCGGGGGGTTCCTACAATGAGCAGTTCTTC	CASSTAGGSYNEQFF	TRBD2	NA	TRBV7-3	TRBJ2-1	15
TGTGCCAGCAGCAAGTCTAAAGGGGGAATTGAGGTAAAACTGTTTTTT	CASSKSKGGIEVKLFF	NA	NA	TRBV4-2	TRBJ1-4	16
TGTGCCAGTAGTGTGCCGGGACAGTTAAACACTGAAGCTTTCTTT	CASSVPGQLNTEAFF	TRBD1	NA	TRBV19	TRBJ1-1	15
TGTGCCAGCGGGCCGGGAGGCAGTCCCTACGAGCAGTACTTC	CASGPGGSPYEQYF	TRBD2	once	TRBV7-9	TRBJ2-7	14
TGCGCCAGCAGCTCGGCAGGGGGCTACGAGCAGTACTTC	CASSSAGGYEQYF	TRBD1	NA	TRBV5-1	TRBJ2-7	13
TGTGCCAGTAGAACAAACAGGGATGAAAAACTGTTTTTT	CASRTNRDEKLFF	NA	NA	TRBV19	TRBJ1-4	13
TGTGCCAGCTCCCAAGGGACTAGCGGGGGCTATGAGCAGTTCTTC	CASSQGTSGGYEQFF	TRBD2	few	TRBV18	TRBJ2-1	15
TGCGCCAGCAGCCAACGGTCGGAGCCTGCGGGGGGCTACACCTTC	CASSQRSEPAGGYTF	NA	NA	TRBV4-1	TRBJ1-2	15
TGTGCCACCAGCGGACTCCTCAGTTCAGATACGCAGTATTTT	CATSGLLSSDTQYF	NA	NA	TRBV2	TRBJ2-3	14
TGTGCCAGCAGTCCAGCCAGGGTTGGCTACACCTTC	CASSPARVGYTF	NA	once	TRBV12-3/TRBV12-4	TRBJ1-2	12
TGTGCCTGGGTCGACCGACAGGGATGGAACACTGAAGCTTTCTTT	CAWVDRQGWNTEAFF	TRBD1	NA	TRBV30	TRBJ1-1	15
TGTGCCAGCAGTTCCTTAGCGGGGCGGGGCTACGAGCAGTACTTC	CASSSLAGRGYEQYF	TRBD2	NA	TRBV2	TRBJ2-7	15